The sequence of this T cell receptor (beta chain) was determined in a study of PD-1 blockade in classical Hodgkin lymphoma. Overall study findings and caveats: Partial responders and progressors had significantly lower baseline TCR diversity. The study found that TCR diversity rose significantly by C4D1 in CD4+ but not CD8+ cells. Although disease activity or prior therapy may be involved, causes of the repertoire differences remain undefined.

The CDR3 loop spans 17 amino acids. Germline CDR1 and CDR2: SEHNR and FQNEAQ (reference sequence). V was shortened by 4 bases and J by 0 bases, with 18 bases between the two germline ends. Sequencing used immunoSEQ multiplex PCR; TCRdb keeps in-frame clones, though not all of them. The sample lists over 80,000 clones; around 80% were seen once. Stated time point: cycle 4 day 1 (C4D1), after 6 weeks of nivolumab. Relapses following autologous stem cell transplantation were seen in all patients, with brentuximab vedotin exposure varying. In the case of this clone: As yet, its antigen is unknown.

The source was peripheral blood mononuclear cells (PBMCs), collected before the fourth cycle of nivolumab. The TCR originated in a human donor with classical Hodgkin lymphoma. This chain connects TRBV7-9 to TRBJ1-1; no clear D gene. The CDR3 coding sequence is TGTGCCAGCAGCTCCACCCCCGGACTCCACATGAACACTGAAGCTTTCTTT. Translated: CASSSTPGLHMNTEAFF.